This T cell receptor beta chain was profiled in a study of blood T cells in healthy people across ages. Whole-study findings and limits: Compared with aged donors, long-lived donors showed fewer expanded clones, suggesting selection. Per-million-T-cell TCR beta diversity fell roughly linearly with age.

Next came a second PCR, run for 7 to 11 cycles, which used a sample-barcoded 5' primer along with a J-beta primer mix. From each sample, at least 3 million paired-end reads containing CDR3 were obtained. TCRdb called the 5' RACE reads again in MiXCR, with one record for every CDR3 protein. The sample carries hundreds of thousands of distinct CDR3 sequences, about 37% recorded once. Total RNA extracted from each sample amounted to at least 6 micrograms. As to this clonotype: Its antigen is unknown.

The germline CDR1 and CDR2 sequences are MNHNY and SVGAGI (reference sequence). V was clipped by 2 bases and J by 11 bases, with 11 bases between them. There are 12 residues in the CDR3. The sequenced sample consisted of blood. This clonotype was obtained from a young man in good health. V usage is TRBV6-6 and J usage is TRBJ2-3; D is unclear. CDR3: CASSYDPLGQYF. The CDR3, as DNA: TGTGCCAGCAGTTACGACCCGTTAGGGCAGTATTTT.